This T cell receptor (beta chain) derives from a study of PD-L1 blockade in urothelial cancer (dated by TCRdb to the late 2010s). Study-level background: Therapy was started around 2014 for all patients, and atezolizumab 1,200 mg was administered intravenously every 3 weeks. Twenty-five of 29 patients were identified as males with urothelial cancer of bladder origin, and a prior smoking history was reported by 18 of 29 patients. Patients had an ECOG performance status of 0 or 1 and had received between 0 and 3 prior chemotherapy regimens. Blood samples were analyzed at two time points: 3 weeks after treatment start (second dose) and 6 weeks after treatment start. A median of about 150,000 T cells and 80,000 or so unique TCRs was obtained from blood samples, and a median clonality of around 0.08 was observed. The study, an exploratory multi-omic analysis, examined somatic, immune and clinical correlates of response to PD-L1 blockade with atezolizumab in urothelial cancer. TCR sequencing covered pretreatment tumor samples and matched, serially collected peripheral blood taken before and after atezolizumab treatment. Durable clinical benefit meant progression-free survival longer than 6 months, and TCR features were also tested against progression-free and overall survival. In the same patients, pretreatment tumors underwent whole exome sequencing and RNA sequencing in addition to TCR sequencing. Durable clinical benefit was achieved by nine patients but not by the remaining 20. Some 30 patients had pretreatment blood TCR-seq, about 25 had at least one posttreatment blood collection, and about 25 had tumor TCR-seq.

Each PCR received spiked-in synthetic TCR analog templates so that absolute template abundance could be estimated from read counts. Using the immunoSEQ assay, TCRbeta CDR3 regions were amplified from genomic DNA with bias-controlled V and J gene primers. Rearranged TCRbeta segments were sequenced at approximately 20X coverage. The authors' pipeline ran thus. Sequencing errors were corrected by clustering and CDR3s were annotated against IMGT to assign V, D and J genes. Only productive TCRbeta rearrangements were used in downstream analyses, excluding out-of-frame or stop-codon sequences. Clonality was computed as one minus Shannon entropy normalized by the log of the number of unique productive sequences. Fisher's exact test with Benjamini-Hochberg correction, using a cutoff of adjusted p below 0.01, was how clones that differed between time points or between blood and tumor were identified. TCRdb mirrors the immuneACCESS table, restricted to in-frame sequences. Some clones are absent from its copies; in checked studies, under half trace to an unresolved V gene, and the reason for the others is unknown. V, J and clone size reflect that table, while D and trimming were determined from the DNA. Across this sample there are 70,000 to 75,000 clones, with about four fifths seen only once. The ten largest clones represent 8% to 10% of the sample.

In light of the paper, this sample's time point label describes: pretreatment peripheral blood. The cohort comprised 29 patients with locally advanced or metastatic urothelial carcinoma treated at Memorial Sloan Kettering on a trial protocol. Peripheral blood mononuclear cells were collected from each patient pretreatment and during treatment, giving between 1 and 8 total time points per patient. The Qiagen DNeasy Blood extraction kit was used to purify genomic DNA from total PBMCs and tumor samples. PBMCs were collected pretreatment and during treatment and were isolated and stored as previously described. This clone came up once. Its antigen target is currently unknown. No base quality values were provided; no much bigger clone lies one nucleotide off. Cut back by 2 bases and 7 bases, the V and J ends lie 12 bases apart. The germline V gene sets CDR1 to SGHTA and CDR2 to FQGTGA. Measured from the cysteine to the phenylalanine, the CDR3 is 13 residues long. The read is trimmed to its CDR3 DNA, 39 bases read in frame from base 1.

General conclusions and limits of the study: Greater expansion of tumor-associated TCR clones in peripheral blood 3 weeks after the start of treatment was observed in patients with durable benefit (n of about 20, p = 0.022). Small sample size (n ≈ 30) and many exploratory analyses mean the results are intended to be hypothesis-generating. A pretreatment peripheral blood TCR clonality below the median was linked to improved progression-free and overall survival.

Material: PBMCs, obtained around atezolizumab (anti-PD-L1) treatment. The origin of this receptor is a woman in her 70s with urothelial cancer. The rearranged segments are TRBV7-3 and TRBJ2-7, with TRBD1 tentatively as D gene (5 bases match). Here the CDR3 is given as CASSLGASQEQYF. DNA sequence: TGTGCCAGCAGCTTAGGGGCTAGTCAGGAGCAGTACTTC.